These T cell receptor beta chains were read from a single sample in a study of cytomegalovirus exposure and HLA in healthy donors. Data came from immunoSEQ multiplex PCR; TCRdb stores just in-frame clones and leaves some out. The sample carries a few hundred thousand clones, under 90% recorded once. Input material: PBMCs. The receptors shown here come from a girl between 2 and 10 years old in good health and CMV-seronegative. Both conserved end residues are part of each CDR3. D genes are given only for firm matches. Expanded clones are given a class, and other clones once, few, many or no size at all.

TRBJ2-1	TRBD2	-	TRBV11-1	CASSARLAGANEQFF	TGTGCCAGCAGCGCCCGACTAGCCGGGGCAAATGAGCAGTTCTTC
TRBJ2-3	-	few	TRBV4-2	CASSQDAGLDTQYF	TGTGCCAGCAGCCAAGATGCAGGGTTGGATACGCAGTATTTT
TRBJ2-7	-	once	TRBV28	CASTANSYEQYF	TGTGCCAGCACCGCGAACTCCTACGAGCAGTACTTC
TRBJ2-7	-	-	TRBV4-2	CASSPEPGLPSYEQYF	TGTGCCAGCAGCCCCGAACCGGGACTTCCCTCCTACGAGCAGTACTTC
TRBJ1-6	-	-	TRBV28	CASSLTGNSPLHF	TGTGCCAGCAGCTTGACAGGCAACTCACCCCTCCACTTT
TRBJ1-2	-	-	TRBV28	CASSLLYGVVGQDSHYGYTF	TGTGCCAGCAGTTTACTCTATGGAGTAGTAGGGCAAGACAGCCACTATGGCTACACCTTC
TRBJ1-2	TRBD1	-	TRBV11-2	CASSWTGGYYGYTF	TGTGCCAGCAGCTGGACAGGGGGGTACTATGGCTACACCTTC
TRBJ1-5	TRBD1	-	TRBV6-1	CASSVLDRVDQPQHF	TGTGCCAGCAGTGTCCTGGACAGGGTGGATCAGCCCCAGCATTTT
TRBJ1-1	TRBD1	-	TRBV5-4	CASSFRYQGAWENTEAFF	TGTGCCAGCAGCTTCCGTTACCAGGGGGCTTGGGAGAACACTGAAGCTTTCTTT
TRBJ1-2	-	-	TRBV15	CATSRDRTNYGYTF	TGTGCCACCAGCAGAGACAGGACTAACTATGGCTACACCTTC
TRBJ1-6	-	-	TRBV9	CASSLTGHGGLWSPLHF	TGTGCCAGCAGCCTCACCGGACACGGGGGGTTATGGTCACCCCTCCACTTT
TRBJ2-1	-	-	TRBV7-6	CASSARLGQEQFF	TGTGCCAGCAGCGCCCGACTAGGGCAAGAGCAGTTCTTC
TRBJ2-2	-	-	TRBV5-1	CASSLVGRDKTGELFF	TGCGCCAGCAGCTTGGTTGGCAGGGATAAAACCGGGGAGCTGTTTTTT
TRBJ1-2	-	-	TRBV15	CATSRAGNYGYTF	TGTGCCACCAGCAGAGCGGGGAACTATGGCTACACCTTC
TRBJ1-5	-	-	TRBV28	CASSLYPRQPQHF	TGTGCCAGCAGTTTATACCCGAGGCAGCCCCAGCATTTT
TRBJ2-1	TRBD2	-	TRBV4-2	CASSQGVIAGGNYNEQFF	TGTGCCAGCAGCCAAGGGGTTATAGCGGGAGGGAACTACAATGAGCAGTTCTTC
TRBJ1-5	-	-	TRBV28	CASSFVYRVGQPQHF	TGTGCCAGCAGTTTCGTCTACAGGGTAGGGCAGCCCCAGCATTTT
TRBJ2-7	-	-	TRBV7-8	CASLSGDYEQYF	TGTGCCAGCCTATCAGGGGATTACGAGCAGTACTTC
TRBJ2-7	-	-	TRBV14	CASSQKGTYRDGLFYF	TGTGCCAGCAGCCAAAAGGGGACCTACAGGGATGGGCTTTTTTACTTC
TRBJ2-1	TRBD1	-	TRBV29-1	CSVETGGDEQFF	TGCAGCGTTGAAACAGGGGGCGATGAGCAGTTCTTC
TRBJ2-3	-	-	TRBV7-9	CASSTPKRDTQYF	TGTGCCAGCAGCACCCCTAAGCGGGATACGCAGTATTTT
TRBJ2-1	-	-	TRBV21-1	CASSKRAGSYNEQFF	TGTGCCAGCAGCAAACGAGCGGGGTCCTACAATGAGCAGTTCTTC
TRBJ1-5	-	-	TRBV6-6	CASSPGLSNQPQHF	TGTGCCAGCAGCCCAGGCCTTAGCAATCAGCCCCAGCATTTT
TRBJ2-5	TRBD1	-	TRBV6-5	CASRPGTGGSGTQYF	TGTGCCAGCAGACCCGGGACAGGGGGTTCAGGGACCCAGTACTTC
TRBJ1-1	-	few	TRBV5-4	CASRLNTEAFF	TGTGCCAGCCGACTCAACACTGAAGCTTTCTTT
TRBJ2-7	-	-	TRBV19	CASSIGGYEQYF	TGTGCCAGTAGTATCGGGGGCTACGAGCAGTACTTC
TRBJ2-7	-	-	TRBV5-6	CASSLGGDGYEQYF	TGTGCCAGCAGCTTAGGAGGCGACGGCTACGAGCAGTACTTC
TRBJ2-2	-	-	TRBV6-5	CASSGGRTGELFF	TGTGCCAGCTCCGGGGGGCGCACCGGGGAGCTGTTTTTT
TRBJ2-7	-	-	TRBV27	CASSVRAARSYEQYF	TGTGCCAGCAGTGTCAGGGCAGCCCGCTCCTACGAGCAGTACTTC
TRBJ2-1	TRBD2	-	TRBV19	CASTVGSGQYNEQFF	TGTGCCAGTACCGTGGGTAGCGGGCAGTACAATGAGCAGTTCTTC
TRBJ2-3	TRBD1	-	TRBV6-1	CASREQHGTGSSDTQYF	TGTGCCAGCAGAGAACAACACGGGACAGGGTCCTCAGATACGCAGTATTTT
TRBJ1-3	-	-	TRBV5-1	CASRRRGGTGNTIYF	TGCGCCAGCAGAAGGAGGGGGGGAACTGGAAACACCATATATTTT
TRBJ2-1	-	-	TRBV27	CASSKGLAGLWREQFF	TGTGCCAGCTCTAAGGGTTTGGCAGGGCTATGGCGGGAGCAGTTCTTC
TRBJ2-5	-	once	TRBV6-6	CASSFDTEETQYF	TGTGCCAGCAGTTTCGATACGGAAGAGACCCAGTACTTC
TRBJ2-7	-	-	TRBV9	CASSAPGLPEGEQYF	TGTGCCAGCAGCGCCCCCGGACTACCCGAGGGGGAGCAGTACTTC
TRBJ2-1	-	-	TRBV18	CASSPQPPRERAYNEQFF	TGTGCCAGCTCACCGCAGCCGCCCCGGGAGAGGGCCTACAATGAGCAGTTCTTC
TRBJ1-4	-	-	TRBV28	CASSSRTARGFLNEKLFF	TGTGCCAGCAGTTCCCGGACAGCTAGGGGGTTCCTAAATGAAAAACTGTTTTTT
TRBJ2-1	TRBD2	-	TRBV5-5	CASSILMTSGRAGEQFF	TGTGCCAGCAGCATCTTGATGACTAGCGGGAGGGCCGGTGAGCAGTTCTTC
TRBJ1-1	-	-	TRBV28	CASSPPRDKNTEAFF	TGTGCCAGCAGTCCACCTCGAGACAAGAACACTGAAGCTTTCTTT
TRBJ2-5	-	-	TRBV5-5	CASSFSVWETQYF	TGTGCCAGCAGCTTTTCGGTTTGGGAGACCCAGTACTTC
TRBJ1-5	-	few	TRBV11-2	CASSFDILSAQHF	TGTGCCAGCAGCTTCGACATCCTATCAGCCCAGCATTTT
TRBJ2-4	TRBD2	-	TRBV4-2	CASSQDQASGTIILAKNIQYF	TGTGCCAGCAGCCAAGATCAGGCTAGCGGGACTATCATTCTAGCCAAAAACATTCAGTACTTC
TRBJ1-1	TRBD1	-	TRBV28	CASSSQGAGGEAFF	TGTGCCAGCAGTTCACAGGGGGCAGGAGGTGAAGCTTTCTTT
TRBJ2-2	-	-	TRBV6-1	CASSEPDRPYTGELFF	TGTGCCAGCAGTGAACCCGACAGGCCATACACCGGGGAGCTGTTTTTT
TRBJ2-1	-	-	TRBV7-9	CASSPLIRRGIYNEQFF	TGTGCCAGCAGCCCCCTCATTCGGAGGGGCATCTACAATGAGCAGTTCTTC
TRBJ2-2	-	-	TRBV7-8	CASSLRGKAGELFF	TGTGCCAGCAGCTTACGAGGGAAGGCCGGGGAGCTGTTTTTT
TRBJ2-2	TRBD2	-	TRBV2	CASSVGGAGITGELFF	TGTGCCAGCAGTGTGGGAGGGGCGGGGATCACCGGGGAGCTGTTTTTT
TRBJ2-7	-	once	TRBV27	CASSRARVGSYEQYF	TGTGCCAGCAGTCGCGCCAGGGTAGGCTCCTACGAGCAGTACTTC
TRBJ2-7	TRBD1	-	TRBV6-6	CASRATGAGEQYF	TGTGCCAGCAGGGCGACAGGGGCCGGCGAGCAGTACTTC
TRBJ1-5	-	-	TRBV1	CTSSQDSLQGHQPQHF	TGCACCAGCAGCCAAGATTCTCTCCAGGGGCATCAGCCCCAGCATTTT
TRBJ2-7	-	-	TRBV18	CASSPYQGGREQYF	TGTGCCAGCTCACCATATCAGGGGGGTCGCGAGCAGTACTTC
TRBJ1-2	-	-	TRBV10-3	CAISYGGKNGYTF	TGTGCCATCAGTTATGGGGGGAAGAATGGCTACACCTTC
TRBJ2-2	TRBD2	-	TRBV28	CASSYPGGFAGDTGELFF	TGTGCCAGCAGCTACCCCGGGGGGTTCGCGGGGGACACCGGGGAGCTGTTTTTT